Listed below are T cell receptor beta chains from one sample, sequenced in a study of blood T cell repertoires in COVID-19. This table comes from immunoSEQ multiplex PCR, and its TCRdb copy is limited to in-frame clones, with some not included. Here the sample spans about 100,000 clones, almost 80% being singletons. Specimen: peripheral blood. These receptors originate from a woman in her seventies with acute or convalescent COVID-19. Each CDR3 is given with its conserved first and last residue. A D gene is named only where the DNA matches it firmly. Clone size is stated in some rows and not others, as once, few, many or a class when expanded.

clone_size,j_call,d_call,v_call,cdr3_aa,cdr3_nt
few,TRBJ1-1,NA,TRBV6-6,CASSYLGEDTEAFF,TGTGCCAGCAGTTATTTAGGGGAAGACACTGAAGCTTTCTTT
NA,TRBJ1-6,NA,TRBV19,CASSILGRTFYNSPLHF,TGTGCCAGTAGTATTCTGGGCAGAACCTTCTATAATTCACCCCTCCACTTT
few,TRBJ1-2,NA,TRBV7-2,CASSPHGQSYGYTF,TGTGCCAGCAGCCCACACGGACAGTCATATGGCTACACCTTC
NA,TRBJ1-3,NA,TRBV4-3,CASSQDERSSRSTIYF,TGCGCCAGCAGCCAAGATGAACGGTCGAGTCGGAGCACCATATATTTT
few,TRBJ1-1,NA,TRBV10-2,CASSEVGGGFTEAFF,TGCGCCAGCAGTGAGGTAGGGGGTGGGTTCACTGAAGCTTTCTTT
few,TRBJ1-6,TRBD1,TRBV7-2,CASSLAGGNSPLHF,TGTGCCAGCAGCTTAGCAGGGGGCAATTCACCCCTCCACTTT
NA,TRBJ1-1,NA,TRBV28,CASSLRGGWVMNTEAFF,TGTGCCAGCAGTTTAAGGGGTGGGTGGGTGATGAACACTGAAGCTTTCTTT
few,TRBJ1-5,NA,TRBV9,CASSANTGSNQPQHF,TGTGCCAGCAGCGCAAACACAGGTAGCAATCAGCCCCAGCATTTT
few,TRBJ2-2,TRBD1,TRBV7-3,CASSLGQGRSGELFF,TGTGCCAGCAGCCTAGGACAGGGGCGGTCCGGGGAGCTGTTTTTT
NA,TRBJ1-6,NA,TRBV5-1,CASRLVETAYSPLHF,TGCGCCAGCCGGCTTGTAGAGACAGCTTATTCACCCCTCCACTTT
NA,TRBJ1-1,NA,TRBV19,CASSIVSRGGRNTEAFF,TGTGCCAGTAGTATCGTCTCCCGGGGAGGGCGGAACACTGAAGCTTTCTTT
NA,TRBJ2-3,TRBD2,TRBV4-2,CASSQGGLAAKDTQYF,TGTGCCAGCAGCCAAGGGGGACTAGCGGCCAAAGATACGCAGTATTTT
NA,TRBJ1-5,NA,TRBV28,CASRGGGRDQPQHF,TGTGCCAGCAGGGGCGGGGGTCGGGATCAGCCCCAGCATTTT
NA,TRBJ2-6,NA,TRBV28,CASSLSWSSGANVLTF,TGTGCCAGCAGTTTATCGTGGAGCTCTGGGGCCAACGTCCTGACTTTC
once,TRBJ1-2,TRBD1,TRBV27,CASRTRQGTRDGYTF,TGTGCCAGCAGGACCCGACAGGGAACCAGAGATGGCTACACCTTC
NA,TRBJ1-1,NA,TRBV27,CASSQGNTEAFF,TGTGCCAGCTCCCAGGGAAACACTGAAGCTTTCTTT
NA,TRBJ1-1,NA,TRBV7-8,CASSLTGNTEAFF,TGTGCCAGCAGCTTAACAGGGAACACTGAAGCTTTCTTT
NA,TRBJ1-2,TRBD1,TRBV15,CATSQDRVYGYTF,TGTGCCACCAGTCAAGACAGGGTTTATGGCTACACCTTC
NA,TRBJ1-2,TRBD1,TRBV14,CASSQQTGGYGYTF,TGTGCCAGCAGCCAACAGACAGGGGGGTATGGCTACACCTTC
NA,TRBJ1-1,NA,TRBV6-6,CASSTTLTGGGTEAFF,TGTGCCAGCAGCACCACCTTAACAGGCGGCGGCACTGAAGCTTTCTTT
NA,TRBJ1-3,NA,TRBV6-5,CATRVGGGNTIYF,TGTGCCACCCGGGTTGGGGGCGGAAACACCATATATTTT
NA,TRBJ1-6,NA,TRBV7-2,CASSPRQDSYNSPLHF,TGTGCCAGCAGCCCGAGACAAGACTCCTATAATTCACCCCTCCACTTT
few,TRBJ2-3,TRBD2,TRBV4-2,CASSQVLAGGPHTQYF,TGTGCCAGCAGCCAAGTACTGGCGGGGGGGCCGCATACGCAGTATTTT